This TCR beta chain was documented in a study of T cell repertoires in aging, cancer and after chemotherapy. Whole-study context: Pre- and post-chemotherapy samples were paired from glioblastoma patients treated with temozolomide-based therapy.

Peripheral blood genomic DNA, not sorted cells or RNA, was the template. V gave up 4 bases and J gave up 0 bases, with 13 bases separating them. Germline V CDR1 and CDR2: SGHDT, YYEEEE. This CDR3 comprises 15 residues. Multiplex touch-down PCR with TRB-A/B primers amplified rearranged V-D-J TRB sequences. TCRdb reprocessed the multiplex PCR reads via MiXCR and lists one record per CDR3 protein. The profile shows around 3,000 distinct CDR3 sequences, around 28% of them singletons. Sequenced input: blood. The TCR originated in a human donor with a solid tumor. V usage is TRBV5-6 and J usage is TRBJ1-1; the D is unclear. CDR3 protein: CASSQERSVNTEAFF. The DNA for the CDR3 is TGTGCCAGCAGCCAAGAGCGGTCAGTGAACACTGAAGCTTTCTTT.